The T cell receptor beta chain under discussion was sequenced for a study of T cell clones after liver transplantation. Sequencing used immunoSEQ multiplex PCR; TCRdb keeps in-frame clones, though not all of them. The top ten clones hold less than 2.5% of a sample with tens of thousands of clones, around 84% of them seen once. Unstimulated PBMCs were sorted into CD3+CD4+ and CD3+CD8+ populations. This CDR3 has 11 amino acids. In germline, CDR1 is SEHNR, CDR2 FQNEAQ (reference sequence). Trimming left V 8 bases short and J 6 bases short, with 8 bases between. The TCR comes from a human patient who received a liver transplant. Some T cells here may be from the graft donor. V usage is TRBV7-9 and J usage is TRBJ1-3, with D possibly TRBD1 on 5 matching bases. Material: CD4+ T cells from blood, obtained less than 50 months after liver transplant. The chain's CDR3 is CASGALNTIYF. CDR3 DNA: TGTGCCAGCGGGGCGTTAAACACCATATATTTT. Combining the CDR3 with reference TRBV7-9 and TRBJ1-3 gives the whole variable domain DTGVSQNPRHKITKRGQNVTFRCDPISEHNRLYWYRQTLGQGPEFLTYFQNEAQLEKSRLLSDRFSAERPKGSFSTLEIQRTEQGDSAMYLCASGALNTIYFGEGSWLTVV.